The 10 T cell receptor beta chains below all came from one sample that was sequenced in a study of blood T cell repertoires in COVID-19 (dated by TCRdb to the early 2020s). Library preparation was by the immunoSEQ multiplex PCR assay. In TCRdb, the immuneACCESS table is reduced to in-frame sequences with V and J assigned. These tables do not hold every clone; where another copy was compared, an unresolved V gene accounts for under half, and the others remain unexplained. For this sample the table gives around 340,000 clones, of which approximately 86% were detected only once. The ten largest clones capture roughly 6.6% of the sample. The sequencing input was peripheral blood. The source of these receptors is an older woman with COVID-19, enrolled during active disease.

V is TRBV11-2 and J is TRBJ1-3; D might be TRBD1 (5 bases). The CDR3 covers 16 residues. Trimming shortened V by 8 bases and J by 2 bases, and 19 bases separated the two germline ends. Germline values: CDR1 SGHAT, CDR2 FQNNGV. CDR3 loop: CASRHSGLAPGNTIYF. CDR3 nucleotide sequence: TGTGCCAGCCGGCATTCGGGGCTAGCGCCTGGAAACACCATATATTTT.

The CDR3 DNA follows: TGTGCCAGCAGCTCAAGGGACAGGGAGTTAGCAGATACGCAGTATTTT. Its protein product is CASSSRDRELADTQYF. J is TRBJ2-3 and V is TRBV7-6; 9 bases align to TRBD1. The ends lost 4 bases at V and 4 bases at J; junction bases unmatched: 9. The CDR3 length is 16 residues. Germline CDR1 reads SGHVS; CDR2 reads FNYEAQ.

The rearrangement links TRBV7-8 to TRBJ1-3, with 10 positions matching TRBD1. The CDR3 has 15 residues. Germline V gene lookup returns CDR1 SGHVS and CDR2 FQNEAQ. V shed 3 bases and J 4 bases; nucleotides not matched to a gene: 3. The CDR3 coding sequence is TGTGCCAGCAGCTTTGACAGGGGGCTCGGAAACACCATATATTTT. It encodes CASSFDRGLGNTIYF. The full variable domain, in which reference TRBV7-8 and TRBJ1-3 provide the parts outside the CDR3, is GAGVSQSPRYKVAKRGQDVALRCDPISGHVSLFWYQQALGQGPEFLTYFQNEAQLDKSGLPSDRFFAERPEGSVSTLKIQRTQQEDSAVYLCASSFDRGLGNTIYFGEGSWLTVV.

This clone was counted a few times. Other DNA variants within this sample encode the same CDR3. The chain is built from TRBV9 and TRBJ2-7, with 8 nucleotides matching TRBD1. CDR1 is SGDLS and CDR2 is YYNGEE in the germline V gene. V lost 3 bases and J lost 0; bases outside the gene matches: 2. This CDR3 contains 14 residues. The CDR3 sequence: CASSAGQASYEQYF. The CDR3 DNA is TGTGCCAGCAGCGCGGGACAGGCCTCCTACGAGCAGTACTTC.

The gene calls are TRBV27 and TRBJ2-5; tentative D call: TRBD2 (5 bases). The germline V gene encodes CDR1 MNHEY and CDR2 SMNVEV (reference sequence). The CDR3 length is 13 residues. Between the trimmed V and J ends, which lost 4 bases and 4 bases, there was a span of 10 bases. CDR3 amino acids: CASSSKSGETQYF. CDR3 nucleotide sequence: TGTGCCAGCAGTTCTAAAAGCGGAGAGACCCAGTACTTC.

The CDR3 is CASSASGTSGGYNEQFF. CDR3 DNA: TGTGCCAGCAGTGCCTCCGGGACTAGCGGGGGCTACAATGAGCAGTTCTTC. The rearrangement links TRBV27 to TRBJ2-1, with 14 bases lining up with TRBD2. The germline V gene has CDR1 MNHEY and CDR2 SMNVEV (reference sequence). With 5 bases clipped from V and 3 bases from J, the junction kept 6 bases outside the gene matches. The CDR3 extends over 17 amino acids.

The chain has TRBV5-1 and TRBJ2-6; D is unresolved. Germline V gene sequence: CDR1 SGHRS, CDR2 YFSETQ. V shed 5 bases and J shed 2 bases, with 8 bases lying between them. This CDR3 is 14 amino acids long. Here the CDR3 DNA reads TGCGCCAGCAGAACGGAGACTGGGGCCAACGTCCTGACTTTC. Encoded protein: CASRTETGANVLTF. The entire variable domain, with the rest obtained from reference TRBV5-1 and TRBJ2-6, is as follows: KAGVTQTPRYLIKTRGQQVTLSCSPISGHRSVSWYQQTPGQGLQFLFEYFSETQRNKGNFPGRFSGRQFSNSRSEMNVSTLELGDSALYLCASRTETGANVLTFGAGSRLTVL.

The chain carries TRBV10-3 and TRBJ1-6, with D possibly TRBD1 on 5 matching bases. Germline V gene data show CDR1 as ENHRY and CDR2 as SYGVKD. V lost 7 bases, J lost 10 bases, and 17 bases lay in between. The CDR3 covers 14 residues. CDR3 sequence: CAIKQGGFFSPLHF. The CDR3 region has the DNA TGTGCCATCAAGCAGGGCGGTTTTTTCTCACCCCTCCACTTT.

V and J are TRBV18 and TRBJ2-5, with TRBD1 matching 8 bases. V lost 6 bases and J lost 5; bases outside the gene matches: 8. The CDR3 contains 14 residues. The germline CDR1 and CDR2 sequences are KGHSH and LQKENI. CDR3 DNA sequence: TGTGCCAGCTCCCCCCGTGACAGGGGCGAGACCCAGTACTTC. It codes for CASSPRDRGETQYF. The full variable domain, rest sourced from reference TRBV18 and TRBJ2-5, is NAGVMQNPRHLVRRRGQEARLRCSPMKGHSHVYWYRQLPEEGLKFMVYLQKENIIDESGMPKERFSAEFPKEGPSILRIQQVVRGDSAAYFCASSPRDRGETQYFGPGTRLLVL.

The CDR3 loop reads CASSLQGANEAFF. DNA for the CDR3: TGCGCCAGCAGCTTGCAGGGGGCAAATGAAGCTTTCTTT. The chain has TRBV5-1 and TRBJ1-1; the match to TRBD1 covers 8 bases. Trimming took 1 base from V and 7 from J; bases not matched to a gene: 3. This CDR3 has 13 amino acids. CDR1 SGHRS and CDR2 YFSETQ come from the germline V gene. Variable domain in full (rest from reference TRBV5-1 and TRBJ1-1): KAGVTQTPRYLIKTRGQQVTLSCSPISGHRSVSWYQQTPGQGLQFLFEYFSETQRNKGNFPGRFSGRQFSNSRSEMNVSTLELGDSALYLCASSLQGANEAFFGQGTRLTVV.